The clone carrying this T cell receptor (beta chain) turned up a few times. This specimen belongs to a study of blood T cell repertoires in COVID-19. Study background: Samples came from the United States, Italy and Spain, spanning acute and convalescent COVID-19. Sources were T cells, B-cell-depleted T cells, or PBMCs; the material itself was cDNA or gDNA.

V was cut by 10 bases and J by 4 bases, with 6 bases left in between. Germline CDR1 reads ENHRY; CDR2 reads SYGVKD. The length of the CDR3 is 10 residues. Clones were sequenced by immunoSEQ multiplex PCR, and TCRdb holds only the in-frame ones, with some missing. The sample shows 150,000 to 200,000 clones, 86% of them seen only once. This clonotype originated in a man aged 55-75 years with acute or convalescent COVID-19. The chain uses TRBV10-3 and TRBJ2-3; no definite D call. Sequenced sample: peripheral blood. This CDR3 reads CATEADTQYF. In nucleotides, the CDR3 is TGTGCCACCGAGGCAGATACGCAGTATTTT.